This T cell receptor beta chain was captured by sequencing in a study of shared clonotypes between healthy human individuals. The CDR3 runs to 15 residues. With 5 bases removed from V and 4 bases from J, the gap between germline ends came to 18 bases. Germline loops: CDR1 SEHNR, CDR2 FQNEAQ (reference sequence). The table came from immunoSEQ multiplex PCR; TCRdb's copy has only in-frame clones and leaves some out. The sample carries fewer than 650,000 clones, around 77% recorded once. The chain uses TRBV7-9 and TRBJ2-7; perhaps TRBD2 as D (7 bases). This clonotype was sampled from a middle-aged woman in good health. Some clones in this sample may be carry-over from other donors' samples. The sequenced material came from PBMCs. CDR3 loop: CASSRPQGGWYEQYF. Written as DNA, the CDR3 is TGTGCCAGCAGCCGGCCACAGGGAGGGTGGTACGAGCAGTACTTC.